This T cell receptor beta chain was captured by sequencing in a study of blood T cell repertoires in COVID-19. Study background: There were acute and convalescent COVID-19 samples, and they came from the United States, Italy and Spain. Sources were T cells, B-cell-depleted T cells, or PBMCs; the material itself was cDNA or gDNA.

Germline CDR1 is MNHEY and CDR2 is SVGEGT. The V and J ends lost 0 bases and 8 bases respectively, with 14 bases between them. The CDR3 runs 15 residues. Per the study methods: Amplifying reference gene primers gave estimates of nucleated cell counts. Produced via immunoSEQ multiplex PCR; TCRdb's table is partial and in-frame only. That table supplies the V and J calls and clone size; D and trimming were determined from the DNA. The table includes tens of thousands of clones, roughly 83% detected once. The chain links TRBV6-2 or TRBV6-3 to TRBJ2-1, with a weak D call TRBD2 (6 bases). The sequence was collected from a man at least 80 years old with active or convalescent COVID-19. Sequencing used peripheral blood. The CDR3 is CASSYSRGRRDEQFF. The DNA of the CDR3 is TGTGCCAGCAGTTACTCGAGGGGCAGGAGGGATGAGCAGTTCTTC.